What follows are 10 T cell receptor beta chains derived from one specimen sequenced in a study of blood T cell repertoires in COVID-19 (dated by TCRdb to the early 2020s). The receptor library was made with the immunoSEQ multiplex PCR assay. TCRdb mirrors the immuneACCESS table, restricted to in-frame sequences. Some clones are absent from its copies; in checked studies, under half trace to an unresolved V gene, and the reason for the others is unknown. This sample has 150,000 to 200,000 clones in its table, and 80% to 90% of those were observed once. The ten largest make up 1.5% to 2% of the sample. The sample consisted of peripheral blood. Receptor source: a man aged 18-30 years who had recovered from COVID-19.

This chain links TRBV5-5 with TRBJ2-7; TRBD2 is a possible D gene (5 bases). Germline V CDR1 and CDR2: SGHKS, YYEKEE (reference sequence). V lost 3 bases, J lost 0 bases, and 10 bases lay in between. The CDR3 length is 14 residues. Here the CDR3 reads CASSSPGNSYEQYF. CDR3 nucleotides: TGTGCCAGCAGCTCCCCGGGGAACTCCTACGAGCAGTACTTC.

The chain joins TRBV27 to TRBJ2-7, with D possibly matching TRBD2 (6 bases). CDR3 length: 14 amino acids. The V end was cut by 4 bases, the J end by 5 bases, with 15 bases between. CDR1 is MNHEY and CDR2 is SMNVEV in the germline V gene (reference sequence). Here the CDR3 reads CASSWGLGKDEQYF. In DNA, the CDR3 is TGTGCCAGCAGTTGGGGACTGGGGAAGGACGAGCAGTACTTC.

V gene TRBV12-3 or TRBV12-4 combines with J gene TRBJ2-1, with a possible D match to TRBD1 (5 bases). V gave up 5 bases and J gave up 12 bases, with 17 bases separating them. CDR3 length: 13 amino acids. This CDR3 reads CASSGTRAQGQFF. DNA of the CDR3: TGTGCCAGCAGTGGCACCCGGGCTCAGGGGCAGTTCTTC.

The chain uses TRBV6-5 and TRBJ1-6, with a tentative D call TRBD1 (5 bases). The length of the CDR3 is 14 residues. Trimming took 5 bases from V and 10 from J, leaving 15 bases between them. Germline CDR1 and CDR2: MNHEY and SVGAGI. The CDR3 DNA follows: TGTGCCAGCAGTCGGGGGAAGGTGGGCTCACCCCTCCACTTT. Translation gives CASSRGKVGSPLHF.

The sample holds one count of this clone. V gene TRBV11-1 combines with J gene TRBJ2-3, with a possible D match to TRBD2 (6 bases). The CDR3 sequence is 15 residues long. Germline CDR1 reads SGHAT; CDR2 reads FQDESV (reference sequence). Trimming cost V 5 bases and J 7 bases, with 19 bases left between them. In nucleotides, the CDR3 is TGTGCCAGCAGCGAAGGAAGACTAGGCCCTCATACGCAGTATTTT. Translating gives CASSEGRLGPHTQYF.

The rearrangement uses TRBV3-1 (or the pseudogene TRBV3-2) and TRBJ1-4, with TRBD1 matching over 7 bases. The CDR3 covers 15 residues. After removal of 1 base from V and 8 bases from J, the junction contained 7 bases not matched to a gene. The germline gives CDR1 LGHDT, CDR2 YNNKEL (reference sequence). The CDR3 spells CASSQGPGGGEKLFF. The CDR3 DNA follows: TGTGCCAGCAGCCAAGGACCAGGGGGAGGCGAAAAACTGTTTTTT.

J is TRBJ2-7 and V is TRBV5-5; 7 nucleotides agree with TRBD2. In germline, CDR1 is SGHKS, CDR2 YYEKEE (reference sequence). V was pared by 0 bases and J by 2 bases, with 2 bases of the junction left unmatched. This CDR3 spans 14 amino acids. CDR3 nucleotides: TGTGCCAGCAGCTTGGCTAGCGGCCCCTACGAGCAGTACTTC. This codes for CASSLASGPYEQYF. Drawing the rest from reference TRBV5-5 and TRBJ2-7, the complete variable domain is DAGVTQSPTHLIKTRGQQVTLRCSPISGHKSVSWYQQVLGQGPQFIFQYYEKEERGRGNFPDRFSARQFPNYSSELNVNALLLGDSALYLCASSLASGPYEQYFGPGTRLTVT.

The chain uses TRBV4-1 and TRBJ1-5, with a possible D match to TRBD1 (6 bases). There are 19 residues in the CDR3. CDR1 is MGHRA and CDR2 is YSYEKL in the germline V gene. Trimming stripped 0 bases from V and 0 bases from J, with 18 bases between. CDR3 protein: CASSQDPFSAGDSNQPQHF. CDR3 DNA: TGCGCCAGCAGCCAAGATCCATTTTCGGCAGGGGATAGCAATCAGCCCCAGCATTTT.

The chain employs TRBV6-2 or TRBV6-3 and TRBJ2-2; 8 nucleotides align to TRBD2. The V and J ends lost 6 bases and 7 bases, in that order; junction bases with no gene match: 13. CDR3 length: 16 amino acids. CDR1 is MNHEY and CDR2 is SVGEGT in the germline V gene. The CDR3 protein is CASSHSPGLVVGELFF. CDR3 DNA: TGTGCCAGCAGCCACTCGCCGGGACTAGTGGTCGGGGAGCTGTTTTTT.

This sequence joins TRBV5-1 and TRBJ2-1; D is unclear. The germline V and J ends were trimmed by 4 bases and 9 bases, with 8 bases remaining between them. Germline loops: CDR1 SGHRS, CDR2 YFSETQ. This CDR3 contains 11 residues. CDR3 nucleotide sequence: TGCGCCAGCAGCCTAGAAGGTGAGCAGTTCTTC. Its protein is CASSLEGEQFF.